These 32 T cell receptor beta chains share one sample of origin, sequenced in a study of response to subunit inactivated influenza vaccine. TCRdb used MiXCR to reprocess the RT-PCR reads, holding one entry per CDR3 protein. The sample lists more than 250,000 distinct CDR3 sequences, around a fifth seen once, with 10% to 13% in the top ten. The source material was PBMCs from blood, sampled less than 22 months after vaccination. The receptor set was obtained from a man aged 50 to 75 who received an inactivated influenza vaccine.

This clonotype has at least ten counts. The V call is TRBV6-5, the J call TRBJ1-5, with a tentative D call TRBD1 (5 bases). Trimming shortened V by 2 bases and J by 7 bases, and 15 bases separated the two germline ends. CDR3 length: 15 residues. Germline V gives CDR1 MNHEY, CDR2 SVGAGI. CDR3 loop: CASSYGRRGWQPQHF. CDR3 nucleotides: TGTGCCAGCAGTTACGGTCGGCGGGGCTGGCAGCCCCAGCATTTT.

The rearrangement joins TRBV5-1 to TRBJ2-3, with D hard to call. The CDR3 runs 14 residues. V was trimmed by 1 base and J by 0 bases, leaving 6 bases between them. CDR1 and CDR2 from the germline V gene are SGHRS and YFSETQ. DNA for the CDR3: TGCGCCAGCAGCTTGCATTCTAGCACAGATACGCAGTATTTT. Its protein product is CASSLHSSTDTQYF.

This clonotype was counted between two and nine times. The chain links TRBV9 to TRBJ2-5; D gene unclear. CDR3 size: 16 residues. From germline, CDR1 is SGDLS and CDR2 YYNGEE. V was clipped by 4 bases and J by 2 bases, with 18 bases between them. CDR3 protein: CASSLRMSLGQETQYF. The CDR3 DNA reads TGTGCCAGCAGCCTTCGGATGTCTTTAGGACAAGAGACCCAGTACTTC.

The CDR3 region is CASRDPGTKSSPLHF. For the CDR3, the DNA is TGCGCCAGCAGGGATCCGGGGACCAAGTCTTCACCCCTCCACTTT. The V gene is TRBV5-1, the J gene TRBJ1-6; D is possibly TRBD1 (5 bases). The V gene lost 5 bases and the J gene lost 9 bases, with 18 bases spanning the gap. CDR3 length equals 15 residues. Germline V CDR1 and CDR2: SGHRS, YFSETQ.

Note on this clonotype: A much larger clone differs by one base, so this may be a read error. The V and J genes are TRBV28 and TRBJ1-5; D possibly corresponds to TRBD1 (6 bases). CDR1 is MDHEN, CDR2 SYDVKM, per germline. The CDR3 contains 14 residues. The DNA of the CDR3 is TGTGCCAGCAGCCGTGGACAGTGGCTACAGCCCGAGCATTTT. Amino acid sequence: CASSRGQWLQPEHF.

This clonotype was seen a handful of times. The chain joins TRBV4-3 to TRBJ2-3; 12 nucleotides line up with TRBD2. Per germline, CDR1 LGHNA and CDR2 YSLEER. This CDR3 is built from 15 residues. With V trimmed by 4 bases and J by 6 bases, 5 bases remained unmatched. The CDR3: CASSLSGTSGDTQYF. Here the CDR3 DNA reads TGCGCCAGCAGCCTATCCGGGACTAGCGGGGATACGCAGTATTTT.

This chain uses TRBV6-1 with TRBJ2-2; TRBD1 matches at 7 bases. CDR1 is MNHNS and CDR2 is SASEGT in the germline V gene. The CDR3 length is 15 residues. After removal of 6 bases from V and 6 bases from J, the junction contained 10 bases not matched to a gene. CDR3 nucleotide sequence: TGTGCCAGCAGCTCGACAGGGTTGTTCGCCGGGGAGCTGTTTTTT. Its translation is CASSSTGLFAGELFF.

In its sample, this clonotype was seen a few times. The V call is TRBV6-2 or TRBV6-3, the J call TRBJ1-5, with TRBD1 as a possible D gene (5 bases). This CDR3 is built from 14 residues. Germline-derived CDR1 and CDR2 are MNHEY and SVGEGT. Trimming removed 6 bases at V and 4 bases at J, with 13 bases between. The CDR3 bases are TGTGCCAGCAGCGACAGTTTACTAAATCAGCCCCAGCATTTT. It codes for CASSDSLLNQPQHF.

Note on this clonotype: The conserved phenylalanine or tryptophan is not found at the CDR3 terminus, so this likely reflects a read error. J is TRBJ1-2 and V is TRBV12-3 or TRBV12-4, with 10 nucleotides matching TRBD1. The length of the CDR3 is 16 residues. V lost 5 bases, J lost 2 bases, and 8 bases stayed unmatched. CDR3 amino acids: CASSPWTGGQNYGYTY. The CDR3 DNA sequence: TGTGCCAGCAGTCCCTGGACAGGGGGACAGAACTATGGCTACACCTAC.

This chain uses TRBV12-3 or TRBV12-4 with TRBJ1-5; no reliable D call. The CDR3 has 14 amino acids. The germline V and J ends were trimmed by 6 bases and 0 bases, with 9 bases remaining between them. CDR3 sequence: CASSRSNSNQPQHF. CDR3 nucleotides: TGTGCCAGCAGCAGGTCTAATAGCAATCAGCCCCAGCATTTT.

This clonotype has just a few counts. This rearrangement joins TRBV3-1 to TRBJ2-1; 10 bases align to TRBD1. Germline V CDR1 and CDR2: LGHDT, YNNKEL (reference sequence). V dropped 6 bases and J dropped 3; count of bases not matched to a gene: 5. The CDR3 is made up of 15 amino acids. The CDR3 sequence is CASSSGTGVYNEQFF. CDR3 nucleotides: TGTGCCAGCAGTTCCGGGACAGGGGTCTACAATGAGCAGTTCTTC.

The chain combines TRBV6-1 with TRBJ2-1; the match to TRBD2 covers 11 bases. This CDR3 comprises 15 residues. Germline V gene lookup returns CDR1 MNHNS and CDR2 SASEGT. V lost 10 bases and J lost 6; bases outside the gene matches: 11. The CDR3 DNA is TGTGCCACCGAAATACTAGCGGGAGCTGTCAATGAGCAGTTCTTC. Translation: CATEILAGAVNEQFF.

This clonotype occurred once. This chain uses TRBV6-1 with TRBJ2-1, with TRBD2 matching 8 bases. Germline V lookup: CDR1 MNHNS, CDR2 SASEGT. The J segment lost 0 bases and the V segment lost 6 bases, leaving 7 bases of the junction unmatched. The length of the CDR3 is 16 residues. The CDR3 coding sequence is TGTGCCAGCAGGCCCCACAGCGGGAGCTCCTACAATGAGCAGTTCTTC. As protein: CASRPHSGSSYNEQFF.

The rearrangement joins TRBV7-6 to TRBJ2-7; D ambiguous. Germline-derived CDR1 and CDR2 are SGHVS and FNYEAQ. Trimming pared 0 bases from V and 0 bases from J, leaving 9 bases between. There are 15 residues in the CDR3. The CDR3 reads CASSLATSNSYEQYF. DNA for the CDR3: TGTGCCAGCAGCTTAGCGACATCCAACTCCTACGAGCAGTACTTC. The full variable domain, its missing parts supplied by reference TRBV7-6 and TRBJ2-7, is GAGVSQSPRYKVTKRGQDVALRCDPISGHVSLYWYRQALGQGPEFLTYFNYEAQQDKSGLPNDRFSAERPEGSISTLTIQRTEQRDSAMYRCASSLATSNSYEQYFGPGTRLTVT.

The chain employs TRBV6-1 and TRBJ1-4; unclear D gene. This CDR3 contains 13 residues. Per the germline V gene, CDR1 is MNHNS and CDR2 is SASEGT. The V gene lost 5 bases and the J gene lost 8 bases, with 12 bases spanning the gap. DNA for the CDR3: TGTGCCAGCAGTAGGGTGGAAAGGGAAAAACTGTTTTTT. Protein product: CASSRVEREKLFF.

This clonotype showed up just a few times. An end of the junction does not agree with germline; a read error may underlie this. The V call is TRBV14, the J call TRBJ1-1, with D maybe TRBD1 (5 bases). The CDR3 is made up of 13 amino acids. The V gene's germline CDR1 is SGHDN and CDR2 FVKESK. CDR3: CASSQVIFGQAFF. CDR3 DNA: TGTGCCAGCAGCCAAGTCATTTTCGGACAAGCTTTCTTC. Filled out from reference TRBV14 and TRBJ1-1, the complete variable domain reads EAGVTQFPSHSVIEKGQTVTLRCDPISGHDNLYWYRRVMGKEIKFLLHFVKESKQDESGMPNNRFLAERTGGTYSTLKVQPAELEDSGVYFCASSQVIFGQAFFGQGTRLTVV.

The chain couples TRBV7-9 to TRBJ1-2; 10 bases align to TRBD1. Germline V gene data show CDR1 as SEHNR and CDR2 as FQNEAQ (reference sequence). This CDR3 has 15 residues. V gave up 5 bases and J gave up 3 bases; unmatched junction bases: 6. As DNA, the CDR3 is TGTGCCAGCAGCCAGACAGGGGGCGCGGACTATGGCTACACCTTC. Translation: CASSQTGGADYGYTF.

The chain employs TRBV19 and TRBJ2-2; 10 bases line up with TRBD2. From germline, CDR1 is LNHDA and CDR2 SQIVND (reference sequence). The CDR3 covers 16 residues. After removal of 3 bases from V and 6 bases from J, the junction contained 7 bases not matched to a gene. The CDR3 DNA is TGTGCCAGTAGTATTCAAGCGGGGGGGCTCGCCGGGGAGCTGTTTTTT. It yields the protein CASSIQAGGLAGELFF.

This clonotype turned up a few times. The chain couples TRBV28 to TRBJ1-5; 7 nucleotides line up with TRBD1. CDR1 is MDHEN, CDR2 SYDVKM, per germline. The CDR3 has 15 residues. V was pared by 8 bases and J by 7 bases, with 14 bases of the junction left unmatched. The CDR3 DNA is TGTGCCAGCGAGTTAGGGGGACAGAGAGGACAGCCCCAGCATTTT. This translates into CASELGGQRGQPQHF. Combining the CDR3 with reference TRBV28 and TRBJ1-5 gives the whole variable domain DVKVTQSSRYLVKRTGEKVFLECVQDMDHENMFWYRQDPGLGLRLIYFSYDVKMKEKGDIPEGYSVSREKKERFSLILESASTNQTSMYLCASELGGQRGQPQHFGDGTRLSIL.

The chain couples TRBV5-5 to TRBJ2-4; D uncertain. CDR3 size: 13 residues. V lost 2 bases, J lost 5 bases, and 8 bases lay in between. Germline loops: CDR1 SGHKS, CDR2 YYEKEE (reference sequence). The CDR3 nucleotides read TGTGCCAGCAGCTTAGGACGCGAAAACATTCAGTACTTC. This codes for CASSLGRENIQYF.

The CDR3 loop is CASSLAGWYGYTF. The CDR3 nucleotides are TGTGCCAGCAGCTTGGCAGGGTGGTATGGCTACACCTTC. The chain joins TRBV5-5 to TRBJ1-2; TRBD1 is a possible D gene (5 bases). Trimming shortened V by 0 bases and J by 5 bases, and 8 bases separated the two germline ends. Germline V CDR1 and CDR2: SGHKS, YYEKEE (reference sequence). This CDR3 contains 13 residues.

The chain carries TRBV7-9 and TRBJ1-2; 7 bases align to TRBD1. This CDR3 region has 12 residues. CDR1 SEHNR and CDR2 FQNEAQ come from the germline V gene (reference sequence). Trimming cost V 5 bases and J 6 bases; bases outside gene matches: 3. DNA of the CDR3: TGTGCCAGCAGCAACAGGGGTGATGGCTACACCTTC. Its protein is CASSNRGDGYTF.

This clonotype was recorded a few times. The rearrangement links TRBV20-1 to TRBJ2-7; TRBD1 aligns across 7 bases. CDR1 is DFQATT, CDR2 SNEGSKA, per germline (reference sequence). This CDR3 region has 15 residues. V dropped 0 bases and J dropped 6; count of bases not matched to a gene: 11. DNA for the CDR3: TGCAGTGCTAGAGACCCACAGGGGCCACCTTCCGAGCAGTACTTC. Its translation is CSARDPQGPPSEQYF.

This clonotype was observed a handful of times. V and J are TRBV6-1 and TRBJ2-3; 11 nucleotides align to TRBD2. The germline V gene encodes CDR1 MNHNS and CDR2 SASEGT. Trimming at V came to 5 bases and at J to 4 bases, leaving 8 bases not matched to a gene. The CDR3 is 16 amino acids. The CDR3 here is CASSPISGRVADTQYF. CDR3 nucleotide sequence: TGTGCCAGCAGTCCGATTAGCGGGAGGGTGGCAGATACGCAGTATTTT.

The J gene is TRBJ1-1, the V gene TRBV5-1, with D perhaps TRBD1 (6 bases). V was shortened by 0 bases and J by 1 base, with 7 bases between the two germline ends. The CDR3 extends over 14 amino acids. CDR1 SGHRS and CDR2 YFSETQ come from the germline V gene. CDR3 sequence (DNA): TGCGCCAGCAGCTTGGCGACAGGGAACACTGAAGCTTTCTTT. This gives the protein CASSLATGNTEAFF.

The chain uses TRBV7-9 and TRBJ2-2, with unresolved D. Trimming cost V 1 base and J 6 bases, with 6 bases left between them. Germline CDR1 reads SEHNR; CDR2 reads FQNEAQ (reference sequence). This CDR3 comprises 13 residues. The CDR3 here is CASSLESAGELFF. In DNA, the CDR3 is TGTGCCAGCAGCTTAGAAAGTGCCGGGGAGCTGTTTTTT.

The J gene is TRBJ2-2, the V gene TRBV3-1, with no clear D. Trimming took 4 bases from V and 4 from J, leaving 4 bases between them. There are 12 residues in the CDR3. From germline, CDR1 is LGHDT and CDR2 YNNKEL (reference sequence). The CDR3 sequence is CASSRGTGELFF. CDR3 DNA sequence: TGTGCCAGCAGCCGTGGCACCGGGGAGCTGTTTTTT. The entire variable domain, with the rest obtained from reference TRBV3-1 and TRBJ2-2, is as follows: DTAVSQTPKYLVTQMGNDKSIKCEQNLGHDTMYWYKQDSKKFLKIMFSYNNKELIINETVPNRFSPKSPDKAHLNLHINSLELGDSAVYFCASSRGTGELFFGEGSRLTVL.

V gene TRBV20-1 combines with J gene TRBJ2-2, with 11 bases that match TRBD2. V lost 4 bases and J lost 3; bases outside the gene matches: 4. Germline V gene lookup returns CDR1 DFQATT and CDR2 SNEGSKA (reference sequence). This CDR3 comprises 15 residues. The CDR3 nucleotides read TGCAGTGCTATTAGCGGGAGGGCCGACACCGGGGAGCTGTTTTTT. This encodes CSAISGRADTGELFF.

This clonotype occurred a few times. The gene calls are TRBV29-1 and TRBJ1-1; D remains ambiguous. There are 13 residues in the CDR3. Germline V CDR1 and CDR2: SQVTM, ANQGSEA. The V end was cut by 4 bases, the J end by 6 bases, with 15 bases between. CDR3 bases: TGCAGCGTTGTCAGGTATTTATGGCCTGAAGCTTTCTTT. Translating gives CSVVRYLWPEAFF.

The chain joins TRBV6-2 or TRBV6-3 to TRBJ2-5; 7 bases fit TRBD1. This CDR3 is built from 15 residues. In germline, CDR1 is MNHEY, CDR2 SVGEGT. The ends lost 3 bases at V and 1 base at J; junction bases unmatched: 5. The CDR3 reads CASSYHGTAQETQYF. The CDR3 nucleotides are TGTGCCAGCAGTTATCATGGGACAGCCCAAGAGACCCAGTACTTC.

The chain recombines TRBV4-2 with TRBJ2-3; D is tentatively TRBD1 or TRBD2 (5 bases each). V lost 1 base and J lost 5, with 10 bases in between. The CDR3 runs to 14 residues. Germline V CDR1 and CDR2: LGHNA, YNFKEQ. The CDR3 loop is CASSQAGSGDTQYF. In DNA form, the CDR3 reads TGTGCCAGCAGCCAAGCAGGGAGTGGAGATACGCAGTATTTT.

The sample holds a few counts of this clonotype. The chain uses TRBV7-3 and TRBJ2-3; no clear D. The CDR3 is 13 amino acids. CDR1 SGHTA and CDR2 FQGTGA come from the germline V gene. With 4 bases removed from V and 0 bases from J, the gap between germline ends came to 5 bases. This CDR3 reads CASSSISTDTQYF. The CDR3 DNA reads as TGTGCCAGCAGCTCAATCAGCACAGATACGCAGTATTTT.